The T cell receptor (beta chain) described here comes from a study of blood T cells in healthy people across ages. Study-wide results and limits: Per million T cells, TCR beta diversity dropped roughly linearly as age increased.

Germline loops: CDR1 MNHEY, CDR2 SVGEGT. This CDR3 region has 15 residues. V shed 5 bases, J shed 4 bases, and the junction held 10 bases outside the gene matches. A sample-barcoded 5' primer and a J-beta primer mix were used in a second PCR of about 6 to 12 cycles. One entry per CDR3 protein results from TCRdb running MiXCR on the 5' RACE reads. The table includes around 580,000 distinct CDR3 sequences, roughly 43% detected once. Roughly 9 milliliters of peripheral blood were drawn from each donor. The extraction recovered at least 5.5 micrograms of total RNA per sample. This clonotype was recorded at least ten times. Its matching antigen is unknown.

This TCR derives from a man aged 80 or over in good health. This chain uses TRBV6-2 or TRBV6-3 with TRBJ1-2, with 7 bases that match TRBD1. The material sequenced was blood. The CDR3 region has the DNA TGTGCCAGCAGTGACCTGACAGGGACCGTCTATGGCTACACCTTC. This gives the protein CASSDLTGTVYGYTF.